What follows describes a single T cell receptor beta chain. Roughly 0.45 to 1 ug RNA was reverse transcribed with random hexamers. TCRdb re-derived calls from the immunoSEQ multiplex PCR reads in MiXCR, one entry per CDR3 protein. The top ten hold under 0.095% of the sample, which has approximately 150,000 distinct CDR3 sequences, 94% seen once. The data are from a study of CD8 T cells in Susac syndrome. CDR3 length: 11 residues. V was shortened by 7 bases and J by 2 bases, with 8 bases between the two germline ends. The germline CDR1 and CDR2 sequences are SQVTM and ANQGSEA. This clonotype was sampled from a human donor in good health. The material sequenced was CD4+ T cells from PBMCs. V and J are TRBV29-1 and TRBJ1-1; D is unclear. The chain's CDR3 is CSGTHNTEAFF. DNA of the CDR3: TGCAGCGGGACCCATAACACTGAAGCTTTCTTT.